This T cell receptor (beta chain) was retrieved from a study of T cell responses to AZD1222 COVID-19 vaccine (dated by TCRdb to 2020 to 2023). About the full investigation: AZD1222 recipients whose second dose came at about 4 weeks and those whose second dose came at about 12 weeks were combined into one group, since spike-specific TCR depth and breadth did not differ between the two schedules. TCR sequencing covered 233 trial participants: nearly 210 given two doses of AZD1222 and 26 given two doses of MenACWY control vaccine. Trial participants were enrolled into age subgroups of 18-55, 56-69 and 70-plus years, which contained around 140, 26 and 57 TCR-sequenced participants, respectively.

Measured from the cysteine to the phenylalanine, the CDR3 is 15 residues long. Of the read, only the CDR3 DNA is kept; its 45 bases are in frame from base 1. CDR1 SEHNR and CDR2 FQNEAQ were looked up in the germline V gene (reference sequence). Trimming costs V 5 bases and J 0 bases, and their ends lie 13 bases apart. To note about this clone: There is no known antigen for this receptor. Base qualities were left out, and no much larger clone turns up one base away.

Study-wide findings and limitations: Participants were mostly white British, with more females than males. The authors suggested clonal diversity may have been underestimated. CD4 TCRs associated with the vaccine covered the entire spike protein, and the dominant responses were in regions 160-218 and 743-854. The 56-69-year group was small, and its depth increase did not reach significance, likely because of low power. No day 14 peak-response samples were available, so repertoires were characterized only after the peak T cell response. Conclusions about previously exposed vaccinees are limited because only a handful of AZD1222 recipients were SARS-CoV-2 seropositive at baseline. Nearly half of unique spike-specific TCRs reportedly recognized epitopes outside regions mutated in the B.1.351 and B.1.1.7 variants. A significant rise in spike-specific TCR breadth and depth was observed after two AZD1222 doses relative to day 0 and relative to MenACWY recipients.

What this sample's time point label stands for: baseline before first vaccination. Vaccinee samples were obtained from the UK trials COV001 and COV002, which included a single-blind randomized controlled phase 2/3 trial of AZD1222 (ChAdOx1 nCoV-19) in healthy adults. For TCRbeta chain sequencing, PBMC samples were collected from trial participants at day 0 and at day 28 after the second dose. The CDR3 regions of human TCRbeta chains were subjected to immunosequencing. Regarding the original processing steps: Repertoire TCRs were checked for matches against a reference library of SARS-CoV-2-specific TCRs that had been generated using the MIRA antigen-specificity platform. Breadth meant the fraction of unique TCRs that were SARS-CoV-2-associated, whereas depth meant the fraction of total T cells that were SARS-CoV-2-associated. Each spike-specific TCR was assigned to its reactive spike region and to a CD4 or CD8 class using the MIRA data. Log10-transformed breadth and depth values were compared by one-way ANOVA with Sidak's multiple comparisons tests. TCRdb took this table from immuneACCESS and kept in-frame rearrangements with V and J called. Such tables lack part of the clones; where checked against another copy, unresolved V genes explain under half of the gap, and the rest is unexplained. V and J calls plus clone size are reproduced from that table; the DNA served to infer D and trimming. The sample has approximately 110,000 clones on record, about 80% of them singletons. Of the sample, about 9.4% is held by the ten largest clones.

Material: peripheral blood, obtained on day 0 of AZD1222 vaccination. The sequence is built from TRBV7-9 and TRBJ1-1; the D gene is perhaps TRBD1, on 6 matching bases. This TCR was sampled from an adult in good health. The encoded CDR3 is CASSQLQGMNTEAFF. Read as DNA, the sequence is TGTGCCAGCAGCCAACTACAGGGCATGAACACTGAAGCTTTCTTT.